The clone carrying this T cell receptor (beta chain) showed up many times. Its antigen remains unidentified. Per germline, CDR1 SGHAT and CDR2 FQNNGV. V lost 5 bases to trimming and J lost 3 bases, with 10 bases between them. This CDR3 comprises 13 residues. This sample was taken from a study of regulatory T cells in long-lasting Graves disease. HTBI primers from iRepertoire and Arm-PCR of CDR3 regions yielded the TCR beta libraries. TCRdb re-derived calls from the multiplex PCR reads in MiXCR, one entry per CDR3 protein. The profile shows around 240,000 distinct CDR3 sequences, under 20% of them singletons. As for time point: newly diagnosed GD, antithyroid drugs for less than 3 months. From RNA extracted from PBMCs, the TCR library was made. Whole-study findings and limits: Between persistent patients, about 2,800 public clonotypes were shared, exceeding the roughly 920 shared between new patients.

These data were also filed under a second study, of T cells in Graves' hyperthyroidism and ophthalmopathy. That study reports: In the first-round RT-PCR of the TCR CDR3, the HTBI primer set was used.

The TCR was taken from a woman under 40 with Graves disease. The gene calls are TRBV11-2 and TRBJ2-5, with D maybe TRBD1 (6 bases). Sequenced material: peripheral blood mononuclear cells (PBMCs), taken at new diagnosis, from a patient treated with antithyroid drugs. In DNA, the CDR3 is TGTGCCAGCAGCCTAGGACAGAAAGAGACCCAGTACTTC. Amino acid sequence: CASSLGQKETQYF. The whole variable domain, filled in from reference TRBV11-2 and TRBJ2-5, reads EAGVAQSPRYKIIEKRQSVAFWCNPISGHATLYWYQQILGQGPKLLIQFQNNGVVDDSQLPKDRFSAERLKGVDSTLKIQPAKLEDSAVYLCASSLGQKETQYFGPGTRLLVL.